The 16 T cell receptor beta chains listed next were all sequenced from one sample in a study of T cells in localized non-small cell lung cancer. Assay used: immunoSEQ multiplex PCR; TCRdb lists only in-frame clones, some missing. The sample consists of about 92,000 clones, about nine tenths of them appearing once. Source: PBMCs, taken before any cancer treatment. The receptors were sampled from a woman aged 40 to 75 with stage II squamous cell lung carcinoma.

V is TRBV6-5 and J is TRBJ1-2, with D perhaps matching TRBD1 (5 bases). V was trimmed by 2 bases and J by 1 base, leaving 11 bases between them. Germline assignment: CDR1 MNHEY and CDR2 SVGAGI. The CDR3 covers 15 residues. The CDR3 here is CASSYIGGVNYGYTF. DNA of the CDR3: TGTGCCAGCAGTTACATCGGGGGGGTTAACTATGGCTACACCTTC.

The gene calls are TRBV5-1 and TRBJ2-5; tentatively, D is TRBD2 (6 bases). Gene TRBJ2-7 matches the end of the DNA better, so the J call may be wrong. Germline V gene lookup returns CDR1 SGHRS and CDR2 YFSETQ. The CDR3 contains 14 residues. CDR3 loop: CASSLAGGAYEQYF. In DNA, the CDR3 is TGCGCCAGCAGCTTGGCCGGAGGGGCCTACGAGCAGTACTTC.

This clone was counted a few times. This sequence joins TRBV5-4 and TRBJ1-1; D is unclear. CDR3 size: 11 residues. V lost 5 bases, J lost 5 bases, and 7 bases lay in between. CDR1 and CDR2 (germline): SGHNT, YYREEE (reference sequence). The CDR3 sequence is CASRVGTEAFF. CDR3 nucleotides: TGTGCCAGCAGAGTGGGGACTGAAGCTTTCTTT.

This chain uses TRBV28 with TRBJ1-5; D perhaps matches TRBD1 (5 bases). The germline CDR1 and CDR2 sequences are MDHEN and SYDVKM. V was clipped by 5 bases and J by 4 bases, with 15 bases between them. This CDR3 region has 15 residues. The CDR3 DNA reads TGTGCCAGCAGTCGCCCACCGGGACTTAATCAGCCCCAGCATTTT. Its protein product is CASSRPPGLNQPQHF.

CDR3 amino acids: CASSLAGLSGDEQYF. In nucleotides, the CDR3 is TGTGCCAGCAGCTTAGCCGGGCTGAGTGGGGACGAGCAGTACTTC. The chain combines TRBV7-9 with TRBJ2-7; no clear D gene. The germline V gene encodes CDR1 SEHNR and CDR2 FQNEAQ (reference sequence). Trimming shortened V by 0 bases and J by 5 bases, and 14 bases separated the two germline ends. The CDR3 is 15 amino acids.

The rearrangement joins TRBV2 to TRBJ1-2; maybe TRBD1 (5 bases). CDR3 length: 15 residues. V was pared by 8 bases and J by 5 bases, with 21 bases between. CDR1 and CDR2 from the germline V gene are SNHLY and FYNNEI. DNA of the CDR3: TGTGCCAGCCTCCTTTCAGGGAAAGGTGGGTATGGCTACACCTTC. Translation: CASLLSGKGGYGYTF.

This clone appeared once. The CDR3 region has the DNA TGTGCCAGCAGCGTGGAGGTCTCTGGAAACACCATATATTTT. Amino acid sequence: CASSVEVSGNTIYF. The V call is TRBV6-1, the J call TRBJ1-3; D uncertain. In germline, CDR1 is MNHNS, CDR2 SASEGT. CDR3 length equals 14 residues. Trimming stripped 6 bases from V and 0 bases from J, with 9 bases between.

The chain couples TRBV19 to TRBJ1-6, with TRBD1 matching over 9 bases. Per the germline V gene, CDR1 is LNHDA and CDR2 is SQIVND (reference sequence). V lost 4 bases and J lost 7; bases outside the gene matches: 5. The CDR3 is 15 amino acids. In DNA form, the CDR3 reads TGTGCCAGTAGTACACAGGGGGCTACCAATTCACCCCTCCACTTT. Translation: CASSTQGATNSPLHF. Filled out from reference TRBV19 and TRBJ1-6, the complete variable domain reads DGGITQSPKYLFRKEGQNVTLSCEQNLNHDAMYWYRQDPGQGLRLIYYSQIVNDFQKGDIAEGYSVSREKKESFPLTVTSAQKNPTAFYLCASSTQGATNSPLHFGNGTRLTVT.

The genes are TRBV27 and TRBJ1-4; 8 positions agree with TRBD1. The junction had 9 bases not matched to a gene; V was cut back by 4 bases and J by 5 bases. The germline V gene encodes CDR1 MNHEY and CDR2 SMNVEV (reference sequence). This CDR3 spans 16 amino acids. CDR3 residues: CASSSNPQGVNEKLFF. CDR3 in DNA: TGTGCCAGCAGTTCAAACCCACAGGGGGTGAATGAAAAACTGTTTTTT.

This chain joins TRBV12-5 and TRBJ1-5, with TRBD1 identical over 9 bases. J gave up 0 bases and V 0 bases, and 9 bases lay outside the gene matches. Germline CDR1 reads LGHNT; CDR2 reads FRNRAP. CDR3 size: 19 residues. The CDR3 bases are TGTGCTAGTGGTTTGGTACTGGGGACAGGGAGGAATAGCAATCAGCCCCAGCATTTT. Protein sequence: CASGLVLGTGRNSNQPQHF.

The chain links TRBV10-2 to TRBJ2-1; no clear D. Trimming removed 0 bases from V and 6 bases from J, with 3 bases in between. The length of the CDR3 is 12 residues. CDR1 WSHSY and CDR2 SAAADI come from the germline V gene. The CDR3: CASSESINEQFF. For the CDR3, the DNA is TGCGCCAGCAGTGAGTCGATCAATGAGCAGTTCTTC.

The gene calls are TRBV28 and TRBJ2-7; perhaps TRBD2 as D (6 bases). Germline values: CDR1 MDHEN, CDR2 SYDVKM. The length of the CDR3 is 14 residues. V gave up 7 bases and J gave up 2 bases, with 15 bases separating them. The CDR3 protein is CASTGGSRAYEQYF. CDR3 nucleotides: TGTGCCAGCACCGGAGGGTCCAGGGCCTACGAGCAGTACTTC.

The V call is TRBV23-1, the J call TRBJ2-3; 10 bases line up with TRBD1. TRBV23-1 is classed as an ORF, of uncertain function. This CDR3 is 16 amino acids long. Trimming took 7 bases from V and 0 from J; bases not matched to a gene: 7. CDR3 sequence: CASTRRQGASTDTQYF. CDR3 in DNA: TGCGCCAGCACCAGAAGACAGGGGGCTAGCACAGATACGCAGTATTTT.

In this sample, this clone turned up once. V gene TRBV7-9 combines with J gene TRBJ1-6; D is unresolved. V was clipped by 1 base and J by 7 bases, with 2 bases between them. The CDR3 has 12 residues. In germline, CDR1 is SEHNR, CDR2 FQNEAQ (reference sequence). The CDR3 loop reads CASSLENSPLHF. CDR3 nucleotide sequence: TGTGCCAGCAGCTTAGAGAATTCACCCCTCCACTTT. The complete variable domain, with remaining parts taken from reference TRBV7-9 and TRBJ1-6, reads DTGVSQNPRHKITKRGQNVTFRCDPISEHNRLYWYRQTLGQGPEFLTYFQNEAQLEKSRLLSDRFSAERPKGSFSTLEIQRTEQGDSAMYLCASSLENSPLHFGNGTRLTVT.

V and J are TRBV5-1 and TRBJ2-7; D is perhaps TRBD2 (6 bases). The V end was cut by 1 base, the J end by 0 bases, with 14 bases between. The CDR3 is 16 residues long. Germline V gene data show CDR1 as SGHRS and CDR2 as YFSETQ. DNA of the CDR3: TGCGCCAGCAGCTTGTTCGGGACTCTATCCTCCTACGAGCAGTACTTC. Translated, it gives CASSLFGTLSSYEQYF. Full variable domain (rest looked up from reference TRBV5-1 and TRBJ2-7): KAGVTQTPRYLIKTRGQQVTLSCSPISGHRSVSWYQQTPGQGLQFLFEYFSETQRNKGNFPGRFSGRQFSNSRSEMNVSTLELGDSALYLCASSLFGTLSSYEQYFGPGTRLTVT.

The chain uses TRBV28 and TRBJ1-5, with D uncertain. The CDR3 sequence is 15 residues long. The V end lost 4 bases, the J end lost 1 base, and 11 bases lay between the germline ends. CDR1 MDHEN and CDR2 SYDVKM come from the germline V gene. DNA of the CDR3: TGTGCCAGCAGTTCCCGAGGACGAAGCAATCAGCCCCAGCATTTT. Protein sequence: CASSSRGRSNQPQHF. Combining the CDR3 with reference TRBV28 and TRBJ1-5 gives the whole variable domain DVKVTQSSRYLVKRTGEKVFLECVQDMDHENMFWYRQDPGLGLRLIYFSYDVKMKEKGDIPEGYSVSREKKERFSLILESASTNQTSMYLCASSSRGRSNQPQHFGDGTRLSIL.